This T cell receptor (beta chain) was observed in a study of T cells in Graves' hyperthyroidism and ophthalmopathy. Study as a whole: It was at initial diagnosis, before any treatment, that peripheral blood was collected. Points from the study as a whole: Peripheral blood also featured most of the thyroid clonotypes expanded above 0.001.

In regard to this clonotype: The antigen remains undetermined.

The CDR3 is 16 amino acids. Germline V gene sequence: CDR1 SEHNR, CDR2 FQNEAQ (reference sequence). V was pared by 4 bases and J by 2 bases, with 16 bases between. Amplification of TCR beta CDR3 regions used RNA as the template. Initially, a first-round RT-PCR of the TCR CDR3 employed the HTBI primer set. From the multiplex PCR reads, TCRdb called clonotypes with MiXCR, one entry per CDR3 protein. The sample yields roughly 96,000 distinct CDR3 sequences, around 50% seen once. The chain employs TRBV7-9 and TRBJ2-3; D not resolved. This receptor was identified in a middle-aged woman with Graves' hyperthyroidism. Sequencing was carried out using blood. The CDR3 DNA reads as TGTGCCAGCAGCTCAGGTTTTCAGGCTTACACAGATACGCAGTATTTT. It encodes CASSSGFQAYTDTQYF.